These T cell receptor beta chains were read from a single sample in a study of blood T cell repertoires in COVID-19. Assay used: immunoSEQ multiplex PCR; TCRdb lists only in-frame clones, some missing. The sample has about 94,000 clones, about 83% seen once; the top ten hold about half. The sequenced material came from peripheral blood. These receptors originate from a human donor in a cohort sampled during active COVID-19. Both conserved end residues are trimmed from each CDR3. D genes are given only for firm matches.

D gene | CDR3 length | J gene | V gene | CDR3 protein
TRBD1 | 13 | TRBJ2-2 | TRBV19 | ASSRDRLNTGELF
TRBD2 | 14 | TRBJ2-2 | TRBV28 | ASSLFGLAGTGELF
. | 13 | TRBJ1-2 | TRBV27 | ASSSNRAGRYGYT
TRBD1 | 12 | TRBJ1-1 | TRBV5-8 | ASSLGTGFTEAF
. | 13 | TRBJ2-1 | TRBV24-1 | ATSDRPWPYNEQF
. | 12 | TRBJ1-1 | TRBV5-1 | ASGTVEGYTEAF
TRBD1 | 12 | TRBJ1-1 | TRBV4-3 | ASSQDTGVTEAF
TRBD1 | 13 | TRBJ2-3 | TRBV5-1 | ASSLTGGRTDTQY
TRBD1 | 14 | TRBJ2-1 | TRBV19 | ASSIGGTGLDNEQF
TRBD1 | 13 | TRBJ1-2 | TRBV10-3 | AIRQGGTGNYGYT